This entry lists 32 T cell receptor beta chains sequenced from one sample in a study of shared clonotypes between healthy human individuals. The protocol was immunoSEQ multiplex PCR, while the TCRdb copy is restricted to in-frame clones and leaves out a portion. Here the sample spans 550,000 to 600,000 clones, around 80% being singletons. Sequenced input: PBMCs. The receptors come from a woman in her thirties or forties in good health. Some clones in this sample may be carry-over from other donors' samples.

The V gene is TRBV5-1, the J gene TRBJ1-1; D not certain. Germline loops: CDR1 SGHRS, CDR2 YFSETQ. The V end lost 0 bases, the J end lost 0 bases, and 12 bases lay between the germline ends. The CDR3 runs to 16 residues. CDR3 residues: CASSLAVGVMNTEAFF. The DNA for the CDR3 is TGCGCCAGCAGCTTGGCTGTGGGAGTTATGAACACTGAAGCTTTCTTT.

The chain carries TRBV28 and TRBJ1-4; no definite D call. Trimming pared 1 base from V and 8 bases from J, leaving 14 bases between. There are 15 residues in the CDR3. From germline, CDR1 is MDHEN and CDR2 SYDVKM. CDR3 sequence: CASSLSWGTPEKLFF. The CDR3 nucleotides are TGTGCCAGCAGTTTATCCTGGGGAACACCGGAAAAACTGTTTTTT. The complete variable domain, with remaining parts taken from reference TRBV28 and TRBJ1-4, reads DVKVTQSSRYLVKRTGEKVFLECVQDMDHENMFWYRQDPGLGLRLIYFSYDVKMKEKGDIPEGYSVSREKKERFSLILESASTNQTSMYLCASSLSWGTPEKLFFGSGTQLSVL.

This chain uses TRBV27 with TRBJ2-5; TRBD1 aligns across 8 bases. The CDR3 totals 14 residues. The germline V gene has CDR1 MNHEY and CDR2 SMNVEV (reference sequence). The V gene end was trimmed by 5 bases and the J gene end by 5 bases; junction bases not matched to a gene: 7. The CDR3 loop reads CASSQGQGGETQYF. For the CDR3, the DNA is TGTGCCAGCAGTCAAGGACAGGGTGGGGAGACCCAGTACTTC.

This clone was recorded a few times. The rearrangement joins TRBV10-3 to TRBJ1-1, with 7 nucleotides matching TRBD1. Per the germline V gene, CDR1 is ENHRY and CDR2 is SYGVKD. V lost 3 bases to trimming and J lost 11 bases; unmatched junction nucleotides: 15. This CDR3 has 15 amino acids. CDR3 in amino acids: CAISDTPTGQVWAFF. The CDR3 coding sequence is TGTGCCATCAGTGACACCCCAACAGGACAGGTTTGGGCTTTCTTT.

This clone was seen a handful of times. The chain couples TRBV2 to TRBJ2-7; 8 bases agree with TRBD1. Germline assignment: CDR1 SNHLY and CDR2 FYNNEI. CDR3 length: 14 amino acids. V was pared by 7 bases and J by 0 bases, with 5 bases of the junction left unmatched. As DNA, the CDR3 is TGTGCCAGCAAACCGGGACAGGCCTCCTACGAGCAGTACTTC. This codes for CASKPGQASYEQYF. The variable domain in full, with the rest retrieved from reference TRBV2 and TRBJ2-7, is EPEVTQTPSHQVTQMGQEVILRCVPISNHLYFYWYRQILGQKVEFLVSFYNNEISEKSEIFDDQFSVERPDGSNFTLKIRSTKLEDSAMYFCASKPGQASYEQYFGPGTRLTVT.

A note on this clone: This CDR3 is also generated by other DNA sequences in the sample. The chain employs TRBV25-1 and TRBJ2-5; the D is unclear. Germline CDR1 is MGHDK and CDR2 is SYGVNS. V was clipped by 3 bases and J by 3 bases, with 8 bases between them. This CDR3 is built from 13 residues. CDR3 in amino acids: CASSEFGEETQYF. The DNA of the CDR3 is TGTGCCAGCAGTGAGTTTGGGGAAGAGACCCAGTACTTC.

The CDR3 loop reads CASSSRTSGSTDTQYF. CDR3 DNA sequence: TGTGCCAGCAGCTCACGGACTAGCGGATCCACAGATACGCAGTATTTT. The chain combines TRBV28 with TRBJ2-3; 10 positions agree with TRBD2. The CDR3 loop spans 16 amino acids. Germline V gene sequence: CDR1 MDHEN, CDR2 SYDVKM. V shed 6 bases, J shed 2 bases, and the junction held 8 bases outside the gene matches.

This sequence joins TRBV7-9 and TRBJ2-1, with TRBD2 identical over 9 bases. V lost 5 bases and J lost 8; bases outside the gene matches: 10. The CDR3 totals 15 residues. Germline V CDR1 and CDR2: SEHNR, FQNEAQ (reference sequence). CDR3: CASSLGLAWSDEQFF. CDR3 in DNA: TGTGCCAGCAGCCTGGGACTAGCTTGGTCTGATGAGCAGTTCTTC. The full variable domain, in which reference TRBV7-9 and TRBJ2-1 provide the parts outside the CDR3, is DTGVSQNPRHKITKRGQNVTFRCDPISEHNRLYWYRQTLGQGPEFLTYFQNEAQLEKSRLLSDRFSAERPKGSFSTLEIQRTEQGDSAMYLCASSLGLAWSDEQFFGPGTRLTVL.

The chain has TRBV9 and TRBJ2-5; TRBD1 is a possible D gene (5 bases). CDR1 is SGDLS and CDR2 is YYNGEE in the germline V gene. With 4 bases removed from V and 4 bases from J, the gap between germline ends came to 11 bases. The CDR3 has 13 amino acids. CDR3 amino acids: CASSPKGSETQYF. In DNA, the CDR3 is TGTGCCAGCAGCCCCAAGGGGTCAGAGACCCAGTACTTC.

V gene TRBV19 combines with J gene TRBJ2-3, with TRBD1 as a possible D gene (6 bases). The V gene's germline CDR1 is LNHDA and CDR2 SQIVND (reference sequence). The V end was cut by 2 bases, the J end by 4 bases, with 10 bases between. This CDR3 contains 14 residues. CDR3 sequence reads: CASSIQGHSDTQYF. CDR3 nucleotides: TGTGCCAGTAGTATACAGGGGCATTCAGATACGCAGTATTTT.

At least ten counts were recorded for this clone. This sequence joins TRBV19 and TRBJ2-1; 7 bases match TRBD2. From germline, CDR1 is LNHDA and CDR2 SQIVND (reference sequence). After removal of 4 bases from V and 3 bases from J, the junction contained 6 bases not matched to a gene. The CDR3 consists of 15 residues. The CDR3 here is CASSKREISYNEQFF. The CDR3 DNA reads TGTGCCAGTAGTAAGCGGGAAATCAGCTACAATGAGCAGTTCTTC. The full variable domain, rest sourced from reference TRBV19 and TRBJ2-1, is DGGITQSPKYLFRKEGQNVTLSCEQNLNHDAMYWYRQDPGQGLRLIYYSQIVNDFQKGDIAEGYSVSREKKESFPLTVTSAQKNPTAFYLCASSKREISYNEQFFGPGTRLTVL.

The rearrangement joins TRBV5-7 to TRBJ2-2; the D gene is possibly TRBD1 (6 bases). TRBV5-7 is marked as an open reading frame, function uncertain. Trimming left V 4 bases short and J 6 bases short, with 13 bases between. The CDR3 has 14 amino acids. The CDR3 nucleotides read TGTGCCAGCAGCCTCGGACAGAATGCCGGGGAGCTGTTTTTT. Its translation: CASSLGQNAGELFF.

The CDR3 coding sequence is TGTGCCAGTATTCTGTCCGGGGAGCTGTTTTTT. Translating it yields CASILSGELFF. This chain connects TRBV2 to TRBJ2-2; D not certain. Germline-derived CDR1 and CDR2 are SNHLY and FYNNEI. The CDR3 sequence is 11 residues long. V dropped 9 bases and J dropped 6 bases, with 8 bases sitting between them. Using reference TRBV2 and TRBJ2-2 for the parts outside the CDR3, the full variable domain is EPEVTQTPSHQVTQMGQEVILRCVPISNHLYFYWYRQILGQKVEFLVSFYNNEISEKSEIFDDQFSVERPDGSNFTLKIRSTKLEDSAMYFCASILSGELFFGEGSRLTVL.

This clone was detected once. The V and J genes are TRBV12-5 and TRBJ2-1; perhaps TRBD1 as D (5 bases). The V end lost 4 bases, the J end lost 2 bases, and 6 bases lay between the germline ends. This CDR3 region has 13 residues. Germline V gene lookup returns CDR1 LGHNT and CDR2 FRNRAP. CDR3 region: CASGWTPYNEQFF. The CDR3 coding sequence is TGTGCTAGTGGTTGGACACCCTACAATGAGCAGTTCTTC.

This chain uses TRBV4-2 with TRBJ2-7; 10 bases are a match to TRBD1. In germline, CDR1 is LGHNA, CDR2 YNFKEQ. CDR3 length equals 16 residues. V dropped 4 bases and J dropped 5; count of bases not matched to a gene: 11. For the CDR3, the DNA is TGTGCCAGCAGCCGACAGGGGGCGCGGGAAATCGACGAGCAGTACTTC. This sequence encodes CASSRQGAREIDEQYF.

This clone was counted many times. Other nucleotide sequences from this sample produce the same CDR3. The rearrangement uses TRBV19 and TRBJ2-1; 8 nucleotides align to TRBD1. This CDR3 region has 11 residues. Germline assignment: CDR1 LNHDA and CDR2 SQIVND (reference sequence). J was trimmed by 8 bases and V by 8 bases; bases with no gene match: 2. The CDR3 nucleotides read TGTGCCAGTGACAGGGGCTATGAGCAGTTCTTC. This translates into CASDRGYEQFF.

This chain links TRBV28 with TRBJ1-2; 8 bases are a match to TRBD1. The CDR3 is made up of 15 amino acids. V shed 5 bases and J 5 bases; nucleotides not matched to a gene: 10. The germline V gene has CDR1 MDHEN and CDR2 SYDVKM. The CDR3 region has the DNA TGTGCCAGCAGTACTCCAGGGGGCCCGGAGTATGGCTACACCTTC. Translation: CASSTPGGPEYGYTF.

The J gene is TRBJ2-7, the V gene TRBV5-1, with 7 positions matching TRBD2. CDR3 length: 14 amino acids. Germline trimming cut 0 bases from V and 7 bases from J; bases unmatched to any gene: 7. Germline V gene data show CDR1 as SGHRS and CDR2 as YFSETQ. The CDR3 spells CASSLAADGGEQYF. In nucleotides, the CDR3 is TGCGCCAGCAGCTTGGCAGCCGACGGGGGGGAGCAGTACTTC.

CDR3 sequence (DNA): TGTGCCAGCAGCTCAGAGGGCCTCGGGGATACGCAGTATTTT. It yields the protein CASSSEGLGDTQYF. The rearrangement uses TRBV7-8 and TRBJ2-3; D may be TRBD2 (5 bases). V was clipped by 4 bases and J by 6 bases, with 14 bases between them. The CDR3 contains 14 residues. CDR1 SGHVS and CDR2 FQNEAQ come from the germline V gene.

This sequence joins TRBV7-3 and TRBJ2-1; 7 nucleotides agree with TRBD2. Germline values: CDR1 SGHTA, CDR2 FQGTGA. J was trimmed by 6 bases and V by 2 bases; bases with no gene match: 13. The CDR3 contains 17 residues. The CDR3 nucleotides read TGTGCCAGCAGCTTATCCGGGGAGAGCGGGACTCTCAATGAGCAGTTCTTC. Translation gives CASSLSGESGTLNEQFF.

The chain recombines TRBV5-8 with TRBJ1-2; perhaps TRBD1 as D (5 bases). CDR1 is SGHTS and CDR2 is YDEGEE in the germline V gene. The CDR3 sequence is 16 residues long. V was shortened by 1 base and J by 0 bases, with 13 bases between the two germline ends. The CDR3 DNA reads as TGTGCCAGCAGCTTGCGGTTGGGGGGAGCTAACTATGGCTACACCTTC. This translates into CASSLRLGGANYGYTF.

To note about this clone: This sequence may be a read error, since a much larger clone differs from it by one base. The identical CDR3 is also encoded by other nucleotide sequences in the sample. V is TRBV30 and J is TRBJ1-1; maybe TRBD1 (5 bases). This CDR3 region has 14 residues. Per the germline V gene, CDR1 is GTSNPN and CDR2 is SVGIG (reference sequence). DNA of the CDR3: TGTGCTCGCGACAGCGTACCTCTAAACACTGAAGCTTTCTTT. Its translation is CARDSVPLNTEAFF.

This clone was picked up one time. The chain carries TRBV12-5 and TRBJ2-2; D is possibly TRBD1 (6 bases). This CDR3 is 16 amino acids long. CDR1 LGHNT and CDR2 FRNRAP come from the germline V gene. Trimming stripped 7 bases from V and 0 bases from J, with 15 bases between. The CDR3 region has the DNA TGTGCTAGTGCCAAACAGGGATACGCGAACACCGGGGAGCTGTTTTTT. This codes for CASAKQGYANTGELFF.

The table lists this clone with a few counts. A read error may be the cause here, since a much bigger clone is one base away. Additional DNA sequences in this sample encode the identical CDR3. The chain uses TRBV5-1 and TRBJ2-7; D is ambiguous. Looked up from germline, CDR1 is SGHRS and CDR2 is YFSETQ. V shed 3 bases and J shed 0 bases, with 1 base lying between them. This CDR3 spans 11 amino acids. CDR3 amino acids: CASSSSYEQYF. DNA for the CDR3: TGCGCCAGCAGCTCCTCCTACGAGCAGTACTTC.

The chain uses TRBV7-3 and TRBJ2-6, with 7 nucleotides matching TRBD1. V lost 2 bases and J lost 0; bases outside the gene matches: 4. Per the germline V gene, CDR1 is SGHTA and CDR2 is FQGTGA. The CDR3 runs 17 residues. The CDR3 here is CASSLRRQGSGANVLTF. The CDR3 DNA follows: TGTGCCAGCAGCTTACGGAGACAGGGCTCTGGGGCCAACGTCCTGACTTTC.

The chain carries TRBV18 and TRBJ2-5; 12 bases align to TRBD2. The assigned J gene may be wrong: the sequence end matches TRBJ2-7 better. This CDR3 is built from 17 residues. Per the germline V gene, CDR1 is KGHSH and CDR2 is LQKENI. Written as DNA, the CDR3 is TGTGCCAGCTCCCCGGGGGCAGGACTAGCGGGAATCTACGAGCAGTACTTC. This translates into CASSPGAGLAGIYEQYF.

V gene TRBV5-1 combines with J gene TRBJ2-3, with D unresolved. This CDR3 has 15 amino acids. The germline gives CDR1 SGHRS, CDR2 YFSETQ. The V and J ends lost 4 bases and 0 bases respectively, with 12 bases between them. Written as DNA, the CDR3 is TGCGCCAGCAGCCGTCTCAGCTCTAGCACAGATACGCAGTATTTT. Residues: CASSRLSSSTDTQYF.

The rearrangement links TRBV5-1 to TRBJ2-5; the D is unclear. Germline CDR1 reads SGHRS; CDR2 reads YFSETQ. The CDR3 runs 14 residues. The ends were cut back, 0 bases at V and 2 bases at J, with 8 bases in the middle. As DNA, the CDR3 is TGCGCCAGCAGCTTGGGGGTCACACAAGAGACCCAGTACTTC. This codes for CASSLGVTQETQYF.

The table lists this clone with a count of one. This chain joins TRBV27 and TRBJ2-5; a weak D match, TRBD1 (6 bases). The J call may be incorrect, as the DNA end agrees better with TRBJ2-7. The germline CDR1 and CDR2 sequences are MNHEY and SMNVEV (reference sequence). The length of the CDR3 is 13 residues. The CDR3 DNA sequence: TGTGCCAGCAGTTTTGCCAGGGGATACGAGCAGTACTTC. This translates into CASSFARGYEQYF.

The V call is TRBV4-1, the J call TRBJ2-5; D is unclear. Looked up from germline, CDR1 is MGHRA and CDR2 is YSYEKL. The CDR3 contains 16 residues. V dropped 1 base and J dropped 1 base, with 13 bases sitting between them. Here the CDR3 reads CASSQVGRRLQETQYF. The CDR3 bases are TGCGCCAGCAGCCAAGTAGGCAGGAGACTCCAAGAGACCCAGTACTTC.

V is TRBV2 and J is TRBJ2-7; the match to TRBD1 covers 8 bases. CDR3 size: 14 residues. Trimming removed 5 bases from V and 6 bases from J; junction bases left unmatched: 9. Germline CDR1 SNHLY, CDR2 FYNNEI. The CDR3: CASSLRTGLFEQYF. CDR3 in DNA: TGTGCCAGCAGTCTACGGACAGGGTTGTTCGAGCAGTACTTC.

The chain's CDR3 is CASSLQGSQETQYF. CDR3 bases: TGTGCCAGCAGCTTACAGGGATCCCAAGAGACCCAGTACTTC. The chain couples TRBV5-4 to TRBJ2-5, with a possible D match to TRBD1 (6 bases). With 2 bases removed from V and 1 base from J, the gap between germline ends came to 9 bases. CDR3 length equals 14 residues. CDR1 is SGHNT, CDR2 YYREEE, per germline (reference sequence). Complete variable domain (other parts from reference TRBV5-4 and TRBJ2-5): ETGVTQSPTHLIKTRGQQVTLRCSSQSGHNTVSWYQQALGQGPQFIFQYYREEENGRGNFPPRFSGLQFPNYSSELNVNALELDDSALYLCASSLQGSQETQYFGPGTRLLVL.